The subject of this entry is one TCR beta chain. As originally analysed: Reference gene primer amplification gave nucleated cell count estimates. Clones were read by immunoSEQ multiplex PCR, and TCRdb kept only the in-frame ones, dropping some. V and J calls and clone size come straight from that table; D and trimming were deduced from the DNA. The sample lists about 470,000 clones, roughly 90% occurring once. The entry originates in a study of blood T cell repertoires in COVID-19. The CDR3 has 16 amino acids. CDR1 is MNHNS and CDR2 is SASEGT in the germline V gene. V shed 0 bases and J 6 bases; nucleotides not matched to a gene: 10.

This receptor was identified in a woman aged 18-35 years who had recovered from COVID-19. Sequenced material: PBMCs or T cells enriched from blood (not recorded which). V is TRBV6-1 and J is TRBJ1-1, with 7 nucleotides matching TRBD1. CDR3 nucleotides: TGTGCCAGCAGTGAAGCCCAGACAGGGAGGTACGCTGAAGCTTTCTTT. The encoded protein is CASSEAQTGRYAEAFF.